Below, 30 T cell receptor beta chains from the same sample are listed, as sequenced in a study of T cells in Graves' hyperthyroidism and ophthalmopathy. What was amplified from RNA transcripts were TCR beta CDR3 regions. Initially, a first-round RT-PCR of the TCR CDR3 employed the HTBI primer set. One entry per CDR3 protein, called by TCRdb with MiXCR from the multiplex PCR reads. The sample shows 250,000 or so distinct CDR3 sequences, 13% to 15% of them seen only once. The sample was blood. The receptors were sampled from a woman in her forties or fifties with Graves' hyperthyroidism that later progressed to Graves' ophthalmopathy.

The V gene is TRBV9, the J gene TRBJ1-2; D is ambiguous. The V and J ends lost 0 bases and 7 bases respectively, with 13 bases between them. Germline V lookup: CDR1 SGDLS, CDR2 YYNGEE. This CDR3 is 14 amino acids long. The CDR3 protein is CASSVAPTDFGYTF. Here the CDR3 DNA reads TGTGCCAGCAGCGTAGCGCCGACGGATTTTGGCTACACCTTC. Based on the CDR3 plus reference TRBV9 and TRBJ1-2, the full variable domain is DSGVTQTPKHLITATGQRVTLRCSPRSGDLSVYWYQQSLDQGLQFLIQYYNGEERAKGNILERFSAQQFPDLHSELNLSSLELGDSALYFCASSVAPTDFGYTFGSGTRLTVV.

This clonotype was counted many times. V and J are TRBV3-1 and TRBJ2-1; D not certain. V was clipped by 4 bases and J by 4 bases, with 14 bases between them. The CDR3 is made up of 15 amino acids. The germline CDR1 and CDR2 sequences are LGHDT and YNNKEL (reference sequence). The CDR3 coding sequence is TGTGCCAGCAGCCGATCGGGCGGAACATACAATGAGCAGTTCTTC. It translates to CASSRSGGTYNEQFF.

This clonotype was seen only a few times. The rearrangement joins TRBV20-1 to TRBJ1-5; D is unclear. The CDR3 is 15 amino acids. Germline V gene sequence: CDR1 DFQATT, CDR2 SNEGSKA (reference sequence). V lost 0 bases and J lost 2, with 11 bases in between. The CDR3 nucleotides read TGCAGTGCTAGAGAAAGGGCCGGAGGCAATCAGCCCCAGCATTTT. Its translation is CSARERAGGNQPQHF.

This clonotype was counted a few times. The CDR3 nucleotides read TGTGCCACCAGTGCGGGTCAGGATACGCAGTATTTT. This sequence encodes CATSAGQDTQYF. J is TRBJ2-3 and V is TRBV24-1, with D uncertain. The V gene lost 5 bases and the J gene lost 6 bases, with 8 bases spanning the gap. Germline V gene lookup returns CDR1 KGHDR and CDR2 SFDVKD. This CDR3 has 12 amino acids.

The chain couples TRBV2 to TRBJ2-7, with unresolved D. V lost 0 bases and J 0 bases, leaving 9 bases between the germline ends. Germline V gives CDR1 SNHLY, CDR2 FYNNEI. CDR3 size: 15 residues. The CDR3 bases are TGTGCCAGCAGTGAAGCGCTGGGCTTCTCCTACGAGCAGTACTTC. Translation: CASSEALGFSYEQYF. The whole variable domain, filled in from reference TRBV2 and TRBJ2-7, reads EPEVTQTPSHQVTQMGQEVILRCVPISNHLYFYWYRQILGQKVEFLVSFYNNEISEKSEIFDDQFSVERPDGSNFTLKIRSTKLEDSAMYFCASSEALGFSYEQYFGPGTRLTVT.

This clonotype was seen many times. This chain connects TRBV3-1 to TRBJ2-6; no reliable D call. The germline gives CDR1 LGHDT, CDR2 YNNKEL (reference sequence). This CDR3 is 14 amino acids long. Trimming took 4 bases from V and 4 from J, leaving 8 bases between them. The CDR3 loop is CASSLRSGANVLTF. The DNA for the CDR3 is TGTGCCAGCAGCCTGAGATCGGGGGCCAACGTCCTGACTTTC.

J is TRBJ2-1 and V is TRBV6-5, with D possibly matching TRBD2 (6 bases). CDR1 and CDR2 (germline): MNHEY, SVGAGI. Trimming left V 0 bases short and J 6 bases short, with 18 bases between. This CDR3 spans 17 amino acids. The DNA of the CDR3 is TGTGCCAGCAGTTACTCCGGGGGAGACCGCCGTAGCAATGAGCAGTTCTTC. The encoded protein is CASSYSGGDRRSNEQFF.

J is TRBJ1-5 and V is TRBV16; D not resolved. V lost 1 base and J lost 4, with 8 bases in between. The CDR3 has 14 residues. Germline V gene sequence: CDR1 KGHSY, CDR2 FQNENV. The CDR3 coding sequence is TGTGCCAGCAGCCAATGGGAGGGAAATCAGCCCCAGCATTTT. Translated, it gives CASSQWEGNQPQHF.

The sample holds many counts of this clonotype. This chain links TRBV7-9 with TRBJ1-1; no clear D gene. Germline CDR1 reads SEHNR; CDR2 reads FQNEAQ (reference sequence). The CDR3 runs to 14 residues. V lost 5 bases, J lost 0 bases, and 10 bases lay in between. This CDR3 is CASSTALMNTEAFF. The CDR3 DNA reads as TGTGCCAGCAGCACCGCATTGATGAACACTGAAGCTTTCTTT.

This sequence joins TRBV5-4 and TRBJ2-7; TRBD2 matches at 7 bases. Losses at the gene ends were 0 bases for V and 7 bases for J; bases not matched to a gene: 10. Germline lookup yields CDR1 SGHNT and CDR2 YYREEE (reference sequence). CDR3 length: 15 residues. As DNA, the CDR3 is TGTGCCAGCAGCTTGGCGGAGCGGGGTCTAAAGGAGCAGTACTTC. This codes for CASSLAERGLKEQYF.

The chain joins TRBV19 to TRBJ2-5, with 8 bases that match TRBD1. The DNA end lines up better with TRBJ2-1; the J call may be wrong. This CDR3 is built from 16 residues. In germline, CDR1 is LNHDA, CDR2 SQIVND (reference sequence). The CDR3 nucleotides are TGTGCCAGTAGCCCCTCAGGGGGCGATGGACAAGAGACCCAGTTCTTC. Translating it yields CASSPSGGDGQETQFF.

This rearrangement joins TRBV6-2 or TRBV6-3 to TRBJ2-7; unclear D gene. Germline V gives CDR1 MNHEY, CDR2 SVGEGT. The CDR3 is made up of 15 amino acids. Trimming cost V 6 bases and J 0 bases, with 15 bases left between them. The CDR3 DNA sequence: TGTGCCAGCAGCCCGGAGAGGCGGATCTCCTACGAGCAGTACTTC. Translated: CASSPERRISYEQYF.

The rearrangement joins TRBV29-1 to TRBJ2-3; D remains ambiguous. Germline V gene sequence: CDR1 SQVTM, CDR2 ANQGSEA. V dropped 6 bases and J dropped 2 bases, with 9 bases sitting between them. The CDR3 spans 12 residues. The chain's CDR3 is CSVFLHTDTQYF. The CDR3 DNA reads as TGCAGCGTCTTCCTGCACACAGATACGCAGTATTTT.

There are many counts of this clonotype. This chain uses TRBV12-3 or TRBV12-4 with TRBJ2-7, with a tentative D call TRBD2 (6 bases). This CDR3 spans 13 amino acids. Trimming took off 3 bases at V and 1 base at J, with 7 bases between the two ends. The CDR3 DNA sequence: TGTGCCAGCAGTTTTGGAGGGTCCTACGAGCAGTACTTC. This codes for CASSFGGSYEQYF.

The CDR3 is CASSERTHYNEQFF. CDR3 coding DNA: TGTGCCAGCAGTGAGCGGACTCACTACAATGAGCAGTTCTTC. The genes are TRBV6-1 and TRBJ2-1; TRBD2 might be the D (5 bases). The ends were cut back, 3 bases at V and 3 bases at J, with 9 bases in the middle. Germline V gene data show CDR1 as MNHNS and CDR2 as SASEGT. CDR3 length equals 14 residues.

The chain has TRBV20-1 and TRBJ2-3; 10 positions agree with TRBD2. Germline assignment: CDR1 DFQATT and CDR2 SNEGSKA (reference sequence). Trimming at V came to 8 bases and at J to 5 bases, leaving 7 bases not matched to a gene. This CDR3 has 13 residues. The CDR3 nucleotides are TGCAGTCGGACTAGCGGCTCCATAGATACGCAGTATTTT. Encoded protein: CSRTSGSIDTQYF.

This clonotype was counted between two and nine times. CDR3 protein: CASSGPGLANNEQFF. The DNA for the CDR3 is TGTGCCAGCAGCGGCCCGGGACTAGCAAACAATGAGCAGTTCTTC. This sequence joins TRBV4-2 and TRBJ2-1; 9 bases line up with TRBD2. After removal of 5 bases from V and 5 bases from J, the junction contained 7 bases not matched to a gene. Germline V lookup: CDR1 LGHNA, CDR2 YNFKEQ. The CDR3 is 15 amino acids.

CDR3 DNA: TGTGCCAGCAGTTTAGGCCCTCGGCCCCAAGAGACCCAGTACTTC. Amino acids: CASSLGPRPQETQYF. The chain employs TRBV28 and TRBJ2-5; D unresolved. The CDR3 has 15 residues. V lost 2 bases, J lost 1 base, and 11 bases lay in between. CDR1 is MDHEN and CDR2 is SYDVKM in the germline V gene.

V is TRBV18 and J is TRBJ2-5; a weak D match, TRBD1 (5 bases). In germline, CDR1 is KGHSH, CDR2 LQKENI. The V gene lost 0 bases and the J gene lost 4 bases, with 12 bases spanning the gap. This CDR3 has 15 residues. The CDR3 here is CASSPPNRGGETQYF. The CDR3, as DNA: TGTGCCAGCTCACCACCGAATAGGGGTGGAGAGACCCAGTACTTC.

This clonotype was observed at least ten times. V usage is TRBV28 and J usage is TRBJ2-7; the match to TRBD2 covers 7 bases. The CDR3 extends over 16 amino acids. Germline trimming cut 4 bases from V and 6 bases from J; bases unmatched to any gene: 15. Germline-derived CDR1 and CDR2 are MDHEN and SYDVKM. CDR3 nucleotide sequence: TGTGCCAGCAGTTACCCCGGGGGGTACCTTGAAGGCGAGCAGTACTTC. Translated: CASSYPGGYLEGEQYF. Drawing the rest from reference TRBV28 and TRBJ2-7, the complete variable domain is DVKVTQSSRYLVKRTGEKVFLECVQDMDHENMFWYRQDPGLGLRLIYFSYDVKMKEKGDIPEGYSVSREKKERFSLILESASTNQTSMYLCASSYPGGYLEGEQYFGPGTRLTVT.

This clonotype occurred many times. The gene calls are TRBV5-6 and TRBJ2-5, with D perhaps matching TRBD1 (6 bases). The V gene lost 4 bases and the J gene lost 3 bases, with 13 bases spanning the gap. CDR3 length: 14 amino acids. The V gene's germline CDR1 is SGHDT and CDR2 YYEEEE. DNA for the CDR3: TGTGCCAGCAGCCGCCTATACAGGGAAGAGACCCAGTACTTC. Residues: CASSRLYREETQYF.

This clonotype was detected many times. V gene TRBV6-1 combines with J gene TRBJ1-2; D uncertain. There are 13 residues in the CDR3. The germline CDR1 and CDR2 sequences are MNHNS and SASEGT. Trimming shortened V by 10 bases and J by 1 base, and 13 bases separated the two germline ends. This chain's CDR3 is CATSRGLNYGYTF. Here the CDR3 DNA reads TGTGCCACCTCACGGGGTCTTAACTATGGCTACACCTTC.

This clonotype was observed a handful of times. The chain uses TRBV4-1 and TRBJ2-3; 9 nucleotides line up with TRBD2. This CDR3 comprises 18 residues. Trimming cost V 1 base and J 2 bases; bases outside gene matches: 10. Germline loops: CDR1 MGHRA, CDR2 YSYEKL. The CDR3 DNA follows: TGCGCCAGCAGCCAAGTTGTGGAACTAGCGGGCCTCACAGATACGCAGTATTTT. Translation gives CASSQVVELAGLTDTQYF.

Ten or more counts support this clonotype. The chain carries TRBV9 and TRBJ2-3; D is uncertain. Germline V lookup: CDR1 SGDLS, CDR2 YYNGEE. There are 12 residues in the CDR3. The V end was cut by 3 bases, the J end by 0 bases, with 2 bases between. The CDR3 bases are TGTGCCAGCAGCGCTAGCACAGATACGCAGTATTTT. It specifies CASSASTDTQYF.

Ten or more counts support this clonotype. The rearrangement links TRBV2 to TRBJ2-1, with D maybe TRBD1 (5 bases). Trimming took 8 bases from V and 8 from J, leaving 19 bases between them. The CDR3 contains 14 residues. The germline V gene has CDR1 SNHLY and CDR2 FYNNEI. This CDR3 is CASDKGRLHYEQFF. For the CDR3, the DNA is TGTGCCAGCGACAAGGGGCGTTTACACTATGAGCAGTTCTTC. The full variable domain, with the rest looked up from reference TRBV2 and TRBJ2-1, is EPEVTQTPSHQVTQMGQEVILRCVPISNHLYFYWYRQILGQKVEFLVSFYNNEISEKSEIFDDQFSVERPDGSNFTLKIRSTKLEDSAMYFCASDKGRLHYEQFFGPGTRLTVL.

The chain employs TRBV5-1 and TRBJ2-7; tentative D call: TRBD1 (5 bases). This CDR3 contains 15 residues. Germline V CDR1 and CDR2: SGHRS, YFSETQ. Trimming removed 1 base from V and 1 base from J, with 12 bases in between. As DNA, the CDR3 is TGCGCCAGCAGCTTGTATCAGGGCCCTTCCTACGAGCAGTACTTC. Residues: CASSLYQGPSYEQYF.

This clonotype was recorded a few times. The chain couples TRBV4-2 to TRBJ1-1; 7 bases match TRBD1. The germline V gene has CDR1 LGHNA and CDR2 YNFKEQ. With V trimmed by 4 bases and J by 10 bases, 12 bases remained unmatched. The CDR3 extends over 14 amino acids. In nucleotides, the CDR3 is TGTGCCAGCAGCCCAGGGTTCGGTGACAGGGTAGCTTTCTTT. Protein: CASSPGFGDRVAFF.

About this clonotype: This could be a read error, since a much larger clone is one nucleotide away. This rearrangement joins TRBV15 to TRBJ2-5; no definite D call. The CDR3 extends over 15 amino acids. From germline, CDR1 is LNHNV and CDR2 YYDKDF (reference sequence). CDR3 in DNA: TGTGCCACCAGCGGAGATCCAGGCAGCCAAGAGACCCAGTACTTC. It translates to CATSGDPGSQETQYF.

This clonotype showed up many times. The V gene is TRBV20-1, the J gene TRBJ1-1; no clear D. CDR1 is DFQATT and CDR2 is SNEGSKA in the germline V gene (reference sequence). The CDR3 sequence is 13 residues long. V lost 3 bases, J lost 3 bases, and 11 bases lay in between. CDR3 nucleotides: TGCAGTGCTAGCACAGACTCAGACACTGAAGCTTTCTTT. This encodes CSASTDSDTEAFF.

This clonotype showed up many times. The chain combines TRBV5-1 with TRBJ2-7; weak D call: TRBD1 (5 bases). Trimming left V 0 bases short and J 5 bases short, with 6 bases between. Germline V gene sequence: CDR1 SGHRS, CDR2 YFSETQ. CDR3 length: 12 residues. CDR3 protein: CASSLEDNEQYF. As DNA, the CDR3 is TGCGCCAGCAGCTTGGAGGACAACGAGCAGTACTTC.